A single sample is the source of the 9 T cell receptor beta chains below, sequenced in a study of immune evolution from preneoplasia to lung adenocarcinoma. TCRdb keeps only in-frame clones here, not all; method: immunoSEQ multiplex PCR. The sample has roughly 5,000 clones, over 65% seen once. The sample comprised FFPE minimally invasive lung adenocarcinoma tissue. These receptor sequences come from a person between 60 and 80 years old with lung adenocarcinoma.

This clone was recorded a few times. The V and J genes are TRBV6-4 and TRBJ2-2, with a tentative D call TRBD2 (6 bases). CDR3 length: 13 amino acids. Germline CDR1 reads MRHNA; CDR2 reads SNTAGT. The V and J ends lost 3 bases and 6 bases respectively, with 8 bases between them. Written as DNA, the CDR3 is TGTGCCAGCAGTGAAGCTAGCGCCGGGGAGCTGTTTTTT. Translation: CASSEASAGELFF.

This chain uses TRBV15 with TRBJ1-5; D is unresolved. The germline CDR1 and CDR2 sequences are LNHNV and YYDKDF (reference sequence). This CDR3 is built from 16 residues. V lost 3 bases and J lost 3, with 15 bases in between. CDR3: CATSSRRRADNQPQHF. For the CDR3, the DNA is TGTGCCACCAGCAGTAGAAGGCGGGCCGACAATCAGCCCCAGCATTTT. The full variable domain, completed using reference TRBV15 and TRBJ1-5, is DAMVIQNPRYQVTQFGKPVTLSCSQTLNHNVMYWYQQKSSQAPKLLFHYYDKDFNNEADTPDNFQSRRPNTSFCFLDIRSPGLGDTAMYLCATSSRRRADNQPQHFGDGTRLSIL.

This clone was detected only a few times. The chain links TRBV11-2 to TRBJ1-1; D not resolved. The V gene's germline CDR1 is SGHAT and CDR2 FQNNGV. Trimming stripped 0 bases from V and 4 bases from J, with 9 bases between. This CDR3 has 14 residues. CDR3 sequence reads: CASSLELKGTEAFF. CDR3 DNA: TGTGCCAGCAGCTTAGAACTCAAAGGCACTGAAGCTTTCTTT.

V gene TRBV2 combines with J gene TRBJ2-7, with TRBD1 identical over 7 bases. Germline CDR1 SNHLY, CDR2 FYNNEI. CDR3 length: 13 amino acids. V dropped 10 bases and J dropped 2; count of bases not matched to a gene: 8. The CDR3 DNA is TGTGCCACCACGTGGGACAGCACCTACGAGCAGTACTTC. Its translation: CATTWDSTYEQYF.

This clone was counted a few times. V usage is TRBV19 and J usage is TRBJ2-7; 8 nucleotides match TRBD2. The V gene's germline CDR1 is LNHDA and CDR2 SQIVND (reference sequence). This CDR3 spans 14 amino acids. The junction had 8 bases not matched to a gene; V was cut back by 3 bases and J by 7 bases. CDR3 coding DNA: TGTGCCAGTAGTATCGCGGGACTAGTTACAGAGCAGTACTTC. Encoded protein: CASSIAGLVTEQYF.

This chain uses TRBV29-1 with TRBJ1-1, with 7 bases lining up with TRBD1. V was clipped by 3 bases and J by 7 bases; unmatched bases: 11. CDR1 is SQVTM and CDR2 is ANQGSEA in the germline V gene. The CDR3 covers 14 residues. The CDR3 region is CSVDPSGGSGEAFF. CDR3 nucleotides: TGCAGCGTTGATCCTTCAGGGGGATCCGGTGAAGCTTTCTTT.

This clone came up a few times. V is TRBV7-3 and J is TRBJ2-2; D call uncertain. Trimming left V 5 bases short and J 6 bases short, with 7 bases between. Germline lookup yields CDR1 SGHTA and CDR2 FQGTGA. The CDR3 has 12 amino acids. Here the CDR3 DNA reads TGTGCCAGCAGCCAAGGGTCCGGGGAGCTGTTTTTT. Protein sequence: CASSQGSGELFF. Supplemented by reference TRBV7-3 and TRBJ2-2, the full variable domain reads GAGVSQTPSNKVTEKGKYVELRCDPISGHTALYWYRQSLGQGPEFLIYFQGTGAADDSGLPNDRFFAVRPEGSVSTLKIQRTERGDSAVYLCASSQGSGELFFGEGSRLTVL.

CDR3 protein: CASSLKLGPGWKFF. The CDR3 coding sequence is TGTGCCAGCAGCTTGAAGCTAGGACCCGGCTGGAAGTTCTTC. This rearrangement joins TRBV7-2 to TRBJ2-1; D is unclear. This CDR3 contains 14 residues. Trimming stripped 3 bases from V and 14 bases from J, with 20 bases between. CDR1 and CDR2 from the germline V gene are SGHTA and FQGNSA. The full variable domain, its missing parts supplied by reference TRBV7-2 and TRBJ2-1, is GAGVSQSPSNKVTEKGKDVELRCDPISGHTALYWYRQSLGQGLEFLIYFQGNSAPDKSGLPSDRFSAERTGGSVSTLTIQRTQQEDSAVYLCASSLKLGPGWKFFGPGTRLTVL.

The CDR3 DNA is TGTGCCAGCAGTGGGACATTCCAAGAGACCCAGTACTTC. Protein: CASSGTFQETQYF. The chain recombines TRBV2 with TRBJ2-5, with D perhaps matching TRBD1 (5 bases). Germline CDR1 and CDR2: SNHLY and FYNNEI. There are 13 residues in the CDR3. Trimming took 4 bases from V and 1 from J, leaving 7 bases between them.